A single sample gave rise to the 25 T cell receptor beta chains below, sequenced in a study of Graves' ophthalmopathy and Graves' hyperthyroidism. Amplification of the TCR beta CDR3 regions used RNA transcripts (as template). First-round RT-PCR relied on HTBI primers, and a second-round multiplex PCR came next. TCRdb re-called the multiplex PCR reads with MiXCR, one entry per CDR3 protein. The repertoire consists of about 500,000 distinct CDR3 sequences, with approximately 15% occurring once and the leading ten covering 8% to 10%. The specimen sequenced was blood. The source of these receptors is a woman aged 25 to 39 with Graves' ophthalmopathy.

This clonotype was detected many times. The J gene is TRBJ2-5, the V gene TRBV11-2; D might be TRBD2 (5 bases). The CDR3 sequence is 13 residues long. The germline V gene encodes CDR1 SGHAT and CDR2 FQNNGV. Trimming shortened V by 5 bases and J by 6 bases, and 13 bases separated the two germline ends. Written as DNA, the CDR3 is TGTGCCAGCAGCCCCGACTATGTGAAGACCCAGTACTTC. It codes for CASSPDYVKTQYF.

This clonotype appeared many times. The chain couples TRBV20-1 to TRBJ2-7, with TRBD2 matching over 9 bases. Germline CDR1 and CDR2: DFQATT and SNEGSKA (reference sequence). V was clipped by 2 bases and J by 3 bases; unmatched bases: 5. This CDR3 has 14 residues. The CDR3 here is CSARPSGIVYEQYF. The CDR3 bases are TGCAGTGCTAGACCTAGCGGGATTGTCTACGAGCAGTACTTC.

This clonotype has ten or more counts. The V and J genes are TRBV7-3 and TRBJ2-5; possible D gene TRBD2, 5 bases. Germline V gene data show CDR1 as SGHTA and CDR2 as FQGTGA. The CDR3 spans 15 residues. Trimming shortened V by 2 bases and J by 5 bases, and 15 bases separated the two germline ends. The CDR3 region has the DNA TGTGCCAGCAGCTTAGCGCTTTCGGGGTATGAGACCCAGTACTTC. Its protein is CASSLALSGYETQYF.

A word on this clonotype: The junction differs from germline at one of its ends, possibly a read error. This chain links TRBV30 with TRBJ2-7; 7 positions match TRBD1. In germline, CDR1 is GTSNPN, CDR2 SVGIG (reference sequence). The CDR3 consists of 14 residues. CDR3: CAWRGRGYPYGQYF. DNA of the CDR3: TGTGCCTGGAGGGGCAGGGGGTATCCCTACGGGCAGTACTTC.

This clonotype was recorded at least ten times. The chain recombines TRBV15 with TRBJ2-7; maybe TRBD2 (6 bases). The CDR3 extends over 15 amino acids. V shed 3 bases and J shed 2 bases, with 14 bases lying between them. Germline CDR1 LNHNV, CDR2 YYDKDF (reference sequence). Here the CDR3 reads CATSRAQSGAYEQYF. In DNA form, the CDR3 reads TGTGCCACCAGCAGGGCACAATCGGGGGCCTACGAGCAGTACTTC. Combining the CDR3 with reference TRBV15 and TRBJ2-7 gives the whole variable domain DAMVIQNPRYQVTQFGKPVTLSCSQTLNHNVMYWYQQKSSQAPKLLFHYYDKDFNNEADTPDNFQSRRPNTSFCFLDIRSPGLGDTAMYLCATSRAQSGAYEQYFGPGTRLTVT.

This clonotype was counted many times. The chain is built from TRBV6-1 and TRBJ2-7; 7 bases are a match to TRBD1. The CDR3 extends over 14 amino acids. Germline lookup yields CDR1 MNHNS and CDR2 SASEGT. V dropped 10 bases and J dropped 0; count of bases not matched to a gene: 9. The CDR3 bases are TGTGCCACCACAACAGACAGGGCCTCCTACGAGCAGTACTTC. It translates to CATTTDRASYEQYF.

Remarks on this clonotype: The junction differs from germline at one of its ends, possibly a read error. CDR3 sequence: CASSAPQGAQPQHF. The CDR3 nucleotides are TGTGCCAGTAGTGCCCCCCAGGGGGCTCAGCCCCAGCATTTT. The rearrangement uses TRBV6-1 and TRBJ1-5; the match to TRBD1 covers 8 bases. The CDR3 covers 14 residues. In germline, CDR1 is MNHNS, CDR2 SASEGT.

The sample holds many counts of this clonotype. The V call is TRBV30, the J call TRBJ2-7, with D possibly matching TRBD2 (6 bases). The CDR3 sequence is 15 residues long. V was cut by 0 bases and J by 2 bases, with 14 bases left in between. Germline CDR1 is GTSNPN and CDR2 is SVGIG (reference sequence). CDR3 DNA: TGTGCCTGGAGTGTATGGGCGGGGAAAGCCTACGAGCAGTACTTC. It codes for CAWSVWAGKAYEQYF.

This clonotype has at least ten counts. The CDR3 sequence is CAIGKGRRNTEAFF. In nucleotides, the CDR3 is TGTGCCATCGGTAAGGGCAGGAGAAACACTGAAGCTTTCTTT. V usage is TRBV10-3 and J usage is TRBJ1-1; the D is unclear. Deletions cut 8 bases from V and 2 bases from J, with 15 bases between. This CDR3 is 14 amino acids long. Germline V gives CDR1 ENHRY, CDR2 SYGVKD.

Details on this clonotype: A read error is possible here, since a much larger clone lies one base away. The chain has TRBV12-3 or TRBV12-4 and TRBJ2-7, with D possibly matching TRBD1 (5 bases). V lost 5 bases and J 0 bases, leaving 8 bases between the germline ends. CDR3 length: 13 amino acids. The CDR3 region is CASSKGHSYEQYF. For the CDR3, the DNA is TGTGCCAGCAGTAAGGGGCACTCCTACGAGCAGTACTTC.

This clonotype turned up a few times. The chain links TRBV20-1 to TRBJ1-1, with 9 bases fitting TRBD1. Trimming cost V 3 bases and J 4 bases; bases outside gene matches: 12. Germline V lookup: CDR1 DFQATT, CDR2 SNEGSKA (reference sequence). This CDR3 spans 16 amino acids. The CDR3 DNA reads as TGCAGTGCTAGGGAGGTAACAGGGGGCGAGGTCACTGAAGCTTTCTTT. Protein sequence: CSAREVTGGEVTEAFF.

This clonotype was seen ten or more times. The chain has TRBV2 and TRBJ1-1; tentatively, D is TRBD1 (5 bases). CDR3 size: 16 residues. Trimming pared 7 bases from V and 6 bases from J, leaving 24 bases between. Looked up from germline, CDR1 is SNHLY and CDR2 is FYNNEI. CDR3 residues: CASKSPTGARIAEAFF. The CDR3 DNA reads as TGTGCCAGCAAATCCCCCACAGGAGCCCGAATTGCTGAAGCTTTCTTT.

This clonotype was counted ten times or more. The V and J genes are TRBV6-1 and TRBJ2-5; 15 positions agree with TRBD2. V trimming: 7 bases; J trimming: 1 base; junction bases outside the gene matches: 1. Germline loops: CDR1 MNHNS, CDR2 SASEGT. The CDR3 runs 15 residues. CDR3 nucleotides: TGTGCCAGCATGGGACTAGCGGGGGGCCAAGAGACCCAGTACTTC. Amino acid sequence: CASMGLAGGQETQYF.

This clonotype came up a few times. The CDR3 is CASSPIRSTGELFF. As DNA, the CDR3 is TGCGCCAGCAGCCCAATTCGGTCCACCGGGGAGCTGTTTTTT. The V and J genes are TRBV5-1 and TRBJ2-2, with unresolved D. The V gene lost 4 bases and the J gene lost 4 bases, with 11 bases spanning the gap. The CDR3 loop spans 14 amino acids. Germline V gene sequence: CDR1 SGHRS, CDR2 YFSETQ.

On this clonotype itself: The CDR3 ends on some other residue instead of the conserved phenylalanine or tryptophan, so this is likely a read error. Because the CDR3's place on the DNA is in doubt, the DNA is left out and the CDR3 is given as listed by TCRdb. The chain uses TRBV12-3 or TRBV12-4 and TRBJ1-1. The length of the CDR3 is 15 amino acids, counting both ends. The CDR3 protein is CASSFLGSLNTEACV.

The chain carries TRBV10-3 and TRBJ1-3; D unclear. The CDR3 covers 14 residues. The germline V gene encodes CDR1 ENHRY and CDR2 SYGVKD. V gave up 8 bases and J gave up 4 bases, with 15 bases separating them. The CDR3 loop reads CAIGPSKEGNTIYF. In DNA, the CDR3 is TGTGCCATCGGTCCCAGCAAGGAGGGAAACACCATATATTTT.

This clonotype was counted ten times or more. This sequence joins TRBV27 and TRBJ1-2; 7 bases align to TRBD1. Per the germline V gene, CDR1 is MNHEY and CDR2 is SMNVEV (reference sequence). The CDR3 runs 15 residues. The V segment lost 3 bases and the J segment 5 bases; nucleotides outside the gene matches: 9. The CDR3 here is CASSFSGTVTYGYTF. CDR3 DNA: TGTGCCAGCAGTTTTTCAGGGACAGTGACATATGGCTACACCTTC.

This clonotype was seen ten or more times. V usage is TRBV11-2 and J usage is TRBJ1-1; D ambiguous. The CDR3 has 15 residues. The germline V gene encodes CDR1 SGHAT and CDR2 FQNNGV. The V end lost 1 base, the J end lost 4 bases, and 13 bases lay between the germline ends. The CDR3 loop is CASSLVAGSPTEAFF. In DNA form, the CDR3 reads TGTGCCAGCAGCTTAGTGGCCGGAAGCCCCACTGAAGCTTTCTTT.

This clonotype was found many times. V gene TRBV4-1 combines with J gene TRBJ2-5; no clear D gene. Looked up from germline, CDR1 is MGHRA and CDR2 is YSYEKL. CDR3 length: 14 amino acids. The V and J ends lost 5 bases and 4 bases respectively, with 14 bases between them. CDR3 sequence (DNA): TGCGCCAGCAGCTTAGGACGTTGGGGAGAGACCCAGTACTTC. Protein sequence: CASSLGRWGETQYF.

This clonotype was detected many times. The genes are TRBV20-1 and TRBJ1-3; D is uncertain. CDR1 is DFQATT, CDR2 SNEGSKA, per germline (reference sequence). The CDR3 is 12 residues long. CDR3 bases: TGCAGGCCGGAGCACTCTGGAAACACCATATATTTT. This sequence encodes CRPEHSGNTIYF.

This clonotype was detected many times. V gene TRBV6-5 combines with J gene TRBJ1-2; TRBD1 aligns across 7 bases. Germline V gene sequence: CDR1 MNHEY, CDR2 SVGAGI. V shed 2 bases, J shed 8 bases, and the junction held 17 bases outside the gene matches. This CDR3 spans 17 amino acids. In nucleotides, the CDR3 is TGTGCCAGCAGTTACACTTCAGGGATAGGGGGCCTGGGGGGCTACACCTTC. Its protein product is CASSYTSGIGGLGGYTF.

This clonotype was picked up many times. V is TRBV5-1 and J is TRBJ2-5, with 7 bases that match TRBD1. There are 16 residues in the CDR3. CDR1 is SGHRS, CDR2 YFSETQ, per germline. Trimming at V came to 2 bases and at J to 6 bases, leaving 13 bases not matched to a gene. CDR3 in amino acids: CASSFPRGRGGKTQYF. CDR3 nucleotides: TGCGCCAGCAGCTTTCCAAGGGGGCGCGGTGGGAAGACCCAGTACTTC.

This clonotype came up many times. This chain joins TRBV7-2 and TRBJ2-7; TRBD1 matches 10 bases. Germline values: CDR1 SGHTA, CDR2 FQGNSA. The junction had 6 bases not matched to a gene; V was cut back by 3 bases and J by 7 bases. The CDR3 extends over 14 amino acids. The CDR3 DNA follows: TGTGCCAGCAGCTTTGGGACAGGGGTTGGGGAGCAGTACTTC. It translates to CASSFGTGVGEQYF.

This clonotype was detected many times. The J gene is TRBJ2-5, the V gene TRBV12-3 or TRBV12-4, with D perhaps TRBD1 (6 bases). The CDR3 consists of 14 residues. V dropped 4 bases and J dropped 1 base, with 10 bases sitting between them. CDR3 loop: CASSSHRVQETQYF. The CDR3, as DNA: TGTGCCAGCAGTTCTCACAGGGTCCAAGAGACCCAGTACTTC.

This clonotype was observed at least ten times. The genes are TRBV10-2 and TRBJ2-7, with 7 bases fitting TRBD1. V lost 4 bases to trimming and J lost 0 bases; unmatched junction nucleotides: 12. Germline-derived CDR1 and CDR2 are WSHSY and SAAADI. CDR3 length equals 17 residues. CDR3 in amino acids: CASSGGPGQVNSYEQYF. CDR3 nucleotides: TGCGCCAGCAGTGGGGGACCAGGACAGGTTAACTCCTACGAGCAGTACTTC.